One and the same sample provided the 29 T cell receptor beta chains below, sequenced in a study of blood T cell repertoires in COVID-19. The method was immunoSEQ multiplex PCR; TCRdb's version includes in-frame clones alone and lacks a portion of them. The sample holds approximately 200,000 clones, 75% to 90% seen once. The sample comprised PBMCs or T cells enriched from blood (not recorded which). These receptors were obtained from a man between 35 and 55 years old who had recovered from COVID-19.

The rearrangement links TRBV29-1 to TRBJ2-7; 10 bases match TRBD2. Losses at the gene ends were 7 bases for V and 4 bases for J; bases not matched to a gene: 4. The CDR3 sequence is 12 residues long. The germline V gene has CDR1 SQVTM and CDR2 ANQGSEA. The DNA of the CDR3 is TGCAGCGCACGGACTAGCGGTTACGAGCAGTACTTC. Protein: CSARTSGYEQYF.

The chain employs TRBV19 and TRBJ2-7; the match to TRBD2 covers 9 bases. This CDR3 spans 15 amino acids. The germline V gene has CDR1 LNHDA and CDR2 SQIVND (reference sequence). V shed 2 bases and J 6 bases; nucleotides not matched to a gene: 8. The CDR3 reads CASSIRREGRAEQYF. CDR3 coding DNA: TGTGCCAGTAGTATAAGGCGGGAGGGCCGGGCCGAGCAGTACTTC.

The chain carries TRBV29-1 and TRBJ2-5; a possible D gene is TRBD2 (6 bases). Trimming took 3 bases from V and 2 from J, leaving 13 bases between them. This CDR3 spans 14 amino acids. The germline CDR1 and CDR2 sequences are SQVTM and ANQGSEA. The CDR3 nucleotides read TGCAGCGTTGACGGCGGGGTTGCACAAGAGACCCAGTACTTC. Its protein is CSVDGGVAQETQYF.

As for this clone: In the same sample, other DNA sequences code for this CDR3. The V and J genes are TRBV10-3 and TRBJ1-6, with 7 bases fitting TRBD1. The trim removed 0 bases at V and 6 bases at J, leaving 2 bases unmatched. CDR3 length equals 15 residues. Germline V gives CDR1 ENHRY, CDR2 SYGVKD. The CDR3 region has the DNA TGTGCCATCAGTGAGTCGGGACAGCTTAATTCACCCCTCCACTTT. This translates into CAISESGQLNSPLHF.

This chain connects TRBV4-1 to TRBJ2-7, with 7 bases lining up with TRBD2. The CDR3 spans 15 residues. Germline assignment: CDR1 MGHRA and CDR2 YSYEKL. V shed 1 base and J 2 bases; nucleotides not matched to a gene: 5. As DNA, the CDR3 is TGCGCCAGCAGCCAAGGGGGGGGGATTACCTACGAGCAGTACTTC. Encoded protein: CASSQGGGITYEQYF.

This clone appeared a single time. The J gene is TRBJ2-7, the V gene TRBV27; 8 nucleotides line up with TRBD1. CDR3 length: 15 amino acids. With V trimmed by 2 bases and J by 0 bases, 3 bases remained unmatched. The germline CDR1 and CDR2 sequences are MNHEY and SMNVEV (reference sequence). The CDR3 nucleotides are TGTGCCAGCAGTTTAACAGGGGGTAGCTCCTACGAGCAGTACTTC. Amino acid sequence: CASSLTGGSSYEQYF.

The chain uses TRBV4-1 and TRBJ1-5; possibly TRBD1 for D (6 bases). From germline, CDR1 is MGHRA and CDR2 YSYEKL. V was cut by 4 bases and J by 0 bases, with 13 bases left in between. The CDR3 sequence is 16 residues long. The CDR3, as DNA: TGCGCCAGCAGCCGAGAGACAGGCTATAGCAATCAGCCCCAGCATTTT. Amino acid sequence: CASSRETGYSNQPQHF.

V gene TRBV20-1 combines with J gene TRBJ1-3, with D possibly TRBD1 on 5 matching bases. This CDR3 has 11 residues. The ends were cut back, 6 bases at V and 9 bases at J, with 12 bases in the middle. Germline V gives CDR1 DFQATT, CDR2 SNEGSKA (reference sequence). In DNA form, the CDR3 reads TGCAGTGCCCGGCAGCAGGGCACCATATATTTT. It is translated as CSARQQGTIYF.

This clone has just a few counts. This chain uses TRBV28 with TRBJ1-1; 7 positions match TRBD1. This CDR3 has 15 residues. The germline V gene encodes CDR1 MDHEN and CDR2 SYDVKM. Trimming took 6 bases from V and 0 from J; bases not matched to a gene: 7. Here the CDR3 reads CASSLMTGMNTEAFF. Written as DNA, the CDR3 is TGTGCCAGCAGCTTGATGACAGGGATGAACACTGAAGCTTTCTTT.

On this clone: The same CDR3 arises from other DNA sequences in this sample as well. CDR3 amino acids: CASSPRDRDTGELFF. CDR3 sequence (DNA): TGCGCCAGCAGCCCCCGGGACAGGGATACCGGGGAGCTGTTTTTT. The chain is built from TRBV4-1 and TRBJ2-2; TRBD1 matches 9 bases. This CDR3 spans 15 amino acids. CDR1 and CDR2 (germline): MGHRA, YSYEKL. V shed 4 bases, J shed 5 bases, and the junction held 5 bases outside the gene matches.

The chain joins TRBV3-1 (or the pseudogene TRBV3-2) to TRBJ2-2, with 7 nucleotides matching TRBD2. CDR1 is LGHDT, CDR2 YNNKEL, per germline (reference sequence). There are 15 residues in the CDR3. V lost 1 base, J lost 4 bases, and 3 bases stayed unmatched. DNA of the CDR3: TGTGCCAGCAGCCAAGCCCGGGGGGTCACCGGGGAGCTGTTTTTT. Protein sequence: CASSQARGVTGELFF.

The chain links TRBV30 to TRBJ2-3; 9 positions match TRBD2. The CDR3 runs to 16 residues. V lost 1 base, J lost 0 bases, and 5 bases stayed unmatched. Per the germline V gene, CDR1 is GTSNPN and CDR2 is SVGIG (reference sequence). The CDR3 coding sequence is TGTGCCTGGAGTGACGGACTAGCGCATAGCACAGATACGCAGTATTTT. This encodes CAWSDGLAHSTDTQYF.

The chain carries TRBV2 and TRBJ2-5; 8 nucleotides match TRBD2. J lost 2 bases, V lost 3 bases, and 5 bases had no gene match. The CDR3 loop spans 15 amino acids. CDR1 SNHLY and CDR2 FYNNEI come from the germline V gene. CDR3 bases: TGTGCCAGCAGTGATCGGGGGGGAATACAAGAGACCCAGTACTTC. Encoded protein: CASSDRGGIQETQYF.

This rearrangement joins TRBV5-1 to TRBJ2-7; a possible D gene is TRBD1 (6 bases). The CDR3 is 14 residues long. In germline, CDR1 is SGHRS, CDR2 YFSETQ. Deletions cut 4 bases from V and 2 bases from J, with 13 bases between. The DNA of the CDR3 is TGCGCCAGCAGCCTTGGACAGAGAACCTACGAGCAGTACTTC. Translated: CASSLGQRTYEQYF.

The chain joins TRBV19 to TRBJ2-1; the match to TRBD1 covers 9 bases. There are 15 residues in the CDR3. Trimming at V came to 4 bases and at J to 6 bases, leaving 7 bases not matched to a gene. Germline V gene data show CDR1 as LNHDA and CDR2 as SQIVND (reference sequence). The CDR3 protein is CASSKDRGRFNEQFF. Written as DNA, the CDR3 is TGTGCCAGTAGTAAGGACAGGGGTAGATTCAATGAGCAGTTCTTC. The variable domain in full, completed from reference TRBV19 and TRBJ2-1, reads DGGITQSPKYLFRKEGQNVTLSCEQNLNHDAMYWYRQDPGQGLRLIYYSQIVNDFQKGDIAEGYSVSREKKESFPLTVTSAQKNPTAFYLCASSKDRGRFNEQFFGPGTRLTVL.

The chain is built from TRBV19 and TRBJ2-5; no firm D call. The CDR3 spans 14 residues. V was shortened by 1 base and J by 1 base, with 7 bases between the two germline ends. Germline lookup yields CDR1 LNHDA and CDR2 SQIVND (reference sequence). CDR3 sequence (DNA): TGTGCCAGTAGTATAGTCCCCCTCCAAGAGACCCAGTACTTC. This translates into CASSIVPLQETQYF.

The rearrangement uses TRBV5-6 and TRBJ2-5; D might be TRBD2 (5 bases). V lost 2 bases, J lost 5 bases, and 13 bases lay in between. This CDR3 is built from 14 residues. In germline, CDR1 is SGHDT, CDR2 YYEEEE. The CDR3 loop is CASSLNGLEETQYF. In DNA, the CDR3 is TGTGCCAGCAGCTTAAACGGACTTGAGGAGACCCAGTACTTC.

This chain joins TRBV3-1 (or the pseudogene TRBV3-2) and TRBJ1-4, with D uncertain. This CDR3 spans 16 amino acids. The germline V gene has CDR1 LGHDT and CDR2 YNNKEL (reference sequence). Between the trimmed V and J ends, which lost 8 bases and 4 bases, there was a span of 20 bases. In DNA form, the CDR3 reads TGTGCCAGCCGCGGAGCCTCAGACCTTTTTAATGAAAAACTGTTTTTT. Translating it yields CASRGASDLFNEKLFF.

V and J are TRBV5-4 and TRBJ2-1, with 14 bases identical to TRBD2. J was trimmed by 8 bases and V by 0 bases; bases with no gene match: 4. This CDR3 is built from 16 residues. Germline CDR1 SGHNT, CDR2 YYREEE (reference sequence). CDR3 protein: CASSLGGLAGGDEQFF. The CDR3, as DNA: TGTGCCAGCAGCTTGGGCGGACTAGCGGGGGGCGATGAGCAGTTCTTC.

This clone was picked up one time. The chain is built from TRBV27 and TRBJ1-1; D is possibly TRBD1 (5 bases). Trimming stripped 5 bases from V and 5 bases from J, with 9 bases between. Germline V CDR1 and CDR2: MNHEY, SMNVEV (reference sequence). The CDR3 covers 12 residues. CDR3 sequence: CASSPGRTEAFF. The CDR3 DNA reads as TGTGCCAGCAGTCCAGGGAGGACTGAAGCTTTCTTT.

The rearrangement links TRBV7-2 to TRBJ2-1; 8 nucleotides align to TRBD2. Looked up from germline, CDR1 is SGHTA and CDR2 is FQGNSA. The length of the CDR3 is 17 residues. The trim removed 0 bases at V and 1 base at J, leaving 5 bases unmatched. In DNA form, the CDR3 reads TGTGCCAGCAGCTTAGCGGTCGCGGGAGGATCCTACAATGAGCAGTTCTTC. It encodes CASSLAVAGGSYNEQFF.

This chain joins TRBV18 and TRBJ2-2, with TRBD2 matching 10 bases. This CDR3 has 14 amino acids. From germline, CDR1 is KGHSH and CDR2 LQKENI. V lost 8 bases, J lost 5 bases, and 5 bases stayed unmatched. The CDR3: CASRSGRETGELFF. The CDR3 region has the DNA TGTGCCAGCCGGAGCGGGAGGGAGACCGGGGAGCTGTTTTTT.

This chain uses TRBV5-1 with TRBJ2-5; maybe TRBD1 (6 bases). The V end lost 0 bases, the J end lost 1 base, and 7 bases lay between the germline ends. The length of the CDR3 is 14 residues. Per germline, CDR1 SGHRS and CDR2 YFSETQ. Here the CDR3 DNA reads TGCGCCAGCAGCTTGGGAGGGGGCCAAGAGACCCAGTACTTC. Protein: CASSLGGGQETQYF.

This chain connects TRBV15 to TRBJ2-5; 11 bases match TRBD1. The CDR3 contains 16 residues. Germline values: CDR1 LNHNV, CDR2 YYDKDF (reference sequence). With 2 bases clipped from V and 5 bases from J, the junction kept 7 bases outside the gene matches. In nucleotides, the CDR3 is TGTGCCACCAGCAGATTCGGACAGGGGGCACGGGAGACCCAGTACTTC. Protein: CATSRFGQGARETQYF.

This clone was found once. The gene calls are TRBV12-3 or TRBV12-4 and TRBJ1-5; no firm D call. The V gene lost 3 bases and the J gene lost 7 bases, with 7 bases spanning the gap. This CDR3 has 12 amino acids. The CDR3 DNA follows: TGTGCCAGCAGTTTGCTAGGACAGCCCCAGCATTTT. Its protein is CASSLLGQPQHF.

The chain joins TRBV19 to TRBJ2-5; 7 bases are a match to TRBD1. V lost 5 bases, J lost 5 bases, and 8 bases stayed unmatched. The CDR3 loop spans 14 amino acids. Per the germline V gene, CDR1 is LNHDA and CDR2 is SQIVND (reference sequence). CDR3 sequence: CASSGTGVGETQYF. The CDR3 DNA reads as TGTGCCAGTAGTGGAACAGGGGTAGGGGAGACCCAGTACTTC.

This rearrangement joins TRBV5-4 to TRBJ2-5, with TRBD1 as a possible D gene (5 bases). Trimming removed 0 bases at V and 5 bases at J, with 8 bases between. This CDR3 has 13 residues. Germline assignment: CDR1 SGHNT and CDR2 YYREEE (reference sequence). Written as DNA, the CDR3 is TGTGCCAGCAGCTTGGAGGCAGGGGAGACCCAGTACTTC. Translating gives CASSLEAGETQYF.

J is TRBJ1-6 and V is TRBV11-2; D call uncertain. This CDR3 comprises 13 residues. Trimming cost V 5 bases and J 4 bases, with 6 bases left between them. Germline V lookup: CDR1 SGHAT, CDR2 FQNNGV. DNA for the CDR3: TGTGCCAGCAGCCCGGGGTATAATTCACCCCTCCACTTT. Amino acid sequence: CASSPGYNSPLHF.

A single count supports this clone. The chain employs TRBV7-9 and TRBJ1-6; 7 nucleotides line up with TRBD1. Trimming cost V 4 bases and J 5 bases; bases outside gene matches: 2. This CDR3 is built from 14 residues. Germline CDR1 and CDR2: SEHNR and FQNEAQ (reference sequence). In DNA, the CDR3 is TGTGCCAGCAGCTCAGACAGGGATAATTCACCCCTCCACTTT. Its translation is CASSSDRDNSPLHF.